The 10 T cell receptor beta chains below were found in one sample sequenced in a study of blood T cell repertoires in COVID-19. The method was immunoSEQ multiplex PCR; TCRdb's version includes in-frame clones alone and lacks a portion of them. The sample carries 100,000 or so clones, about 85% recorded once. Sample: peripheral blood. The receptors derive from a man aged 55 to 69 with acute or convalescent COVID-19.

The chain combines TRBV5-5 with TRBJ2-1, with D tentatively TRBD2 (6 bases). Trimming took off 3 bases at V and 9 bases at J, with 7 bases between the two ends. The CDR3 extends over 11 amino acids. The germline V gene has CDR1 SGHKS and CDR2 YYEKEE (reference sequence). The CDR3 loop is CASSYGGEQFF. DNA for the CDR3: TGTGCCAGCAGCTACGGGGGTGAGCAGTTCTTC.

V gene TRBV3-1 (or the pseudogene TRBV3-2) combines with J gene TRBJ2-1, with 7 bases identical to TRBD1. Trimming took 4 bases from V and 6 from J; bases not matched to a gene: 6. Germline CDR1 LGHDT, CDR2 YNNKEL (reference sequence). This CDR3 region has 14 residues. The DNA for the CDR3 is TGTGCCAGCAGCCTGGACAGGTTTAGCAATGAGCAGTTCTTC. Residues: CASSLDRFSNEQFF.

V is TRBV27 and J is TRBJ2-1; TRBD1 is a possible D gene (5 bases). Germline V gives CDR1 MNHEY, CDR2 SMNVEV (reference sequence). The V and J ends lost 3 bases and 5 bases respectively, with 17 bases between them. The CDR3 has 16 amino acids. CDR3 coding DNA: TGTGCCAGCAGTTTTCTCGGACCAGGGAAAAACAATGAGCAGTTCTTC. It encodes CASSFLGPGKNNEQFF.

J is TRBJ2-2 and V is TRBV7-9, with 9 bases matching TRBD1. V was clipped by 2 bases and J by 7 bases; unmatched bases: 14. Germline loops: CDR1 SEHNR, CDR2 FQNEAQ (reference sequence). The CDR3 is made up of 18 amino acids. The CDR3 reads CASSLKARDRDVGGELFF. The CDR3 DNA reads as TGTGCCAGCAGCTTAAAAGCCCGGGACAGGGATGTCGGCGGGGAGCTGTTTTTT.

J is TRBJ1-2 and V is TRBV6-5, with 10 nucleotides matching TRBD1. V was pared by 4 bases and J by 4 bases, with 6 bases of the junction left unmatched. This CDR3 spans 15 amino acids. Germline V gene data show CDR1 as MNHEY and CDR2 as SVGAGI. The CDR3 protein is CASSFADRGTYGYTF. The DNA of the CDR3 is TGTGCCAGCAGTTTTGCGGACAGGGGGACCTATGGCTACACCTTC.

This rearrangement joins TRBV3-1 (or the pseudogene TRBV3-2) to TRBJ1-1; TRBD1 might be the D (5 bases). Germline V lookup: CDR1 LGHDT, CDR2 YNNKEL (reference sequence). The V end was cut by 1 base, the J end by 4 bases, with 7 bases between. The CDR3 consists of 13 residues. The CDR3 loop is CASSQGQITEAFF. The CDR3 bases are TGTGCCAGCAGCCAAGGACAGATCACTGAAGCTTTCTTT.

This rearrangement joins TRBV27 to TRBJ1-5; possibly TRBD1 for D (6 bases). V shed 3 bases and J shed 4 bases, with 10 bases lying between them. The CDR3 sequence is 14 residues long. The germline V gene encodes CDR1 MNHEY and CDR2 SMNVEV (reference sequence). The CDR3 spells CASSFRGGNQPQHF. CDR3 nucleotide sequence: TGTGCCAGCAGTTTCAGGGGTGGGAATCAGCCCCAGCATTTT.

This clone was seen once. The J gene is TRBJ1-5, the V gene TRBV7-6, with D possibly being TRBD1 (5 bases). V gave up 5 bases and J gave up 1 base, with 15 bases separating them. The CDR3 contains 16 residues. Germline lookup yields CDR1 SGHVS and CDR2 FNYEAQ. As DNA, the CDR3 is TGTGCCAGCAGCCCTGGGGCGGGATGGAGCAATCAGCCCCAGCATTTT. Translation: CASSPGAGWSNQPQHF.

The chain uses TRBV18 and TRBJ1-2, with 10 bases identical to TRBD1. The CDR3 has 14 residues. CDR1 and CDR2 from the germline V gene are KGHSH and LQKENI. J lost 7 bases, V lost 3 bases, and 5 bases had no gene match. The CDR3 DNA reads as TGTGCCAGCTCACCTGGGACAGGGGCCTCTGGCTACACCTTC. This translates into CASSPGTGASGYTF.

J is TRBJ1-6 and V is TRBV28; D is ambiguous. This CDR3 is 19 amino acids long. V lost 2 bases and J 1 base, leaving 18 bases between the germline ends. Germline loops: CDR1 MDHEN, CDR2 SYDVKM. The CDR3 nucleotides are TGTGCCAGCAGTTTAGTGTCGATCATTAGCGAATCCTATAATTCACCCCTCCACTTT. Amino acid sequence: CASSLVSIISESYNSPLHF.